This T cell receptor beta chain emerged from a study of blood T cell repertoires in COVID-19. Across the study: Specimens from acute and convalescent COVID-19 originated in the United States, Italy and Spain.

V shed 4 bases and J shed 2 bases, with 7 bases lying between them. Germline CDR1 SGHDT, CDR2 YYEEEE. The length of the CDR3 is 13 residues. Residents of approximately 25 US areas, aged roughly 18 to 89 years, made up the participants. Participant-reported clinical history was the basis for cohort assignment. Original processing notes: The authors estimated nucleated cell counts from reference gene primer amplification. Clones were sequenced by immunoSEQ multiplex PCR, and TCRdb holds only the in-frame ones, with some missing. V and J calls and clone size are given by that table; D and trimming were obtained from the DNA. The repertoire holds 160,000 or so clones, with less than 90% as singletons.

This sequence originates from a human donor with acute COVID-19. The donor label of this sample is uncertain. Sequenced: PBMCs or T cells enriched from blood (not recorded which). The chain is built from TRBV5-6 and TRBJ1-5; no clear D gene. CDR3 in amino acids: CASSPQGNQPQHF. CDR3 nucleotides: TGTGCCAGCAGCCCCCAGGGCAATCAGCCCCAGCATTTT.